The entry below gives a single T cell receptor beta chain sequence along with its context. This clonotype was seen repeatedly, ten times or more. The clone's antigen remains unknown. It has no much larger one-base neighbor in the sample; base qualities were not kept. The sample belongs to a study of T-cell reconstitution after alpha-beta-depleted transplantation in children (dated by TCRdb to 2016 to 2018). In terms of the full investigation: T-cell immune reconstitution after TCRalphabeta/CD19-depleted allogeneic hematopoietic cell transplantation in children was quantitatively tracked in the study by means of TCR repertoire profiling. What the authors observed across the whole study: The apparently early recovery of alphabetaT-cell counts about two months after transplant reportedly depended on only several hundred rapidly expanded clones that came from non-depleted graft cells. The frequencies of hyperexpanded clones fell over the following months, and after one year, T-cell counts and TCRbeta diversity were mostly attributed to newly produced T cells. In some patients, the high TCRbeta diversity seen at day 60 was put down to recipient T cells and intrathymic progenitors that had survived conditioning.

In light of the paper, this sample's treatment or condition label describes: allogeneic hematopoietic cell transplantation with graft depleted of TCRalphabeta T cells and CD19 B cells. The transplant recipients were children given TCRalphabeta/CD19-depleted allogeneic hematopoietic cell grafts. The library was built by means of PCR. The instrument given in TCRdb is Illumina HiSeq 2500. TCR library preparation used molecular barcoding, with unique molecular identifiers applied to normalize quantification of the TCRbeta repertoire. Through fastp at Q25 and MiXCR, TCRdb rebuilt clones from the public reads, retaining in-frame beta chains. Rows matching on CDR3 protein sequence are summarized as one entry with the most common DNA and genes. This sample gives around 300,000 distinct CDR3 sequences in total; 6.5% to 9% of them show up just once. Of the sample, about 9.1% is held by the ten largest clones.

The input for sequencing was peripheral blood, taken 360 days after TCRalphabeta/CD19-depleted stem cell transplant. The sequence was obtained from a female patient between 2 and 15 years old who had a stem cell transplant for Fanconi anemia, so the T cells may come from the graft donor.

The CDR3 region reads CSANGGAPETQYF. The nucleotides read TGCAGTGCCAACGGCGGGGCCCCAGAGACCCAGTACTTC. Recombination connected TRBV20-1 to TRBJ2-5, with a weak D call of TRBD2 (6 bases match). In the germline V gene (reference sequence), CDR1 corresponds to DFQATT and CDR2 to SNEGSKA. At the junction V is shortened by 6 bases and J by 4 bases, with 15 bases in between. The CDR3 spans 13 residues, from the cysteine through the phenylalanine. Solely the CDR3 DNA is kept, with 39 bases framed from the first base.